A single T cell receptor beta chain is shown here with its context. Its antigen remains unidentified. The record originates from a study of T-cell memory formation after mild COVID-19. It was 5'RACE with constant-segment primers that produced the TCR alpha and TCR beta cDNA libraries, which carried sample barcodes and UMIs. TCRdb re-derived calls from the 5' RACE reads in MiXCR, one entry per CDR3 protein. The sample records under 110,000 distinct CDR3 sequences, 15% to 20% being singletons. Findings of the study overall: Day 15 to 85 contracting clones showed balanced CD4/CD8; day 15 to 37 expanders favored CD4+. That cross-reactive memory joined was suggested by some responding clones appearing in pre-infection memory.

The V end was cut by 6 bases, the J end by 6 bases, with 14 bases between. CDR3 length equals 13 residues. Germline V gene sequence: CDR1 SQVTM, CDR2 ANQGSEA. Sequencing used PBMCs or a T cell subset sorted from them (not recorded which). The chain has TRBV29-1 and TRBJ1-4; no definite D call. The TCR comes from an adult woman who had mild COVID-19 (a few samples of this study predate the infection). Cell type and time point are not known. CDR3 DNA sequence: TGCAGCGTCCGGATAAGCGCCGATGAAAAACTGTTTTTT. Translation: CSVRISADEKLFF.